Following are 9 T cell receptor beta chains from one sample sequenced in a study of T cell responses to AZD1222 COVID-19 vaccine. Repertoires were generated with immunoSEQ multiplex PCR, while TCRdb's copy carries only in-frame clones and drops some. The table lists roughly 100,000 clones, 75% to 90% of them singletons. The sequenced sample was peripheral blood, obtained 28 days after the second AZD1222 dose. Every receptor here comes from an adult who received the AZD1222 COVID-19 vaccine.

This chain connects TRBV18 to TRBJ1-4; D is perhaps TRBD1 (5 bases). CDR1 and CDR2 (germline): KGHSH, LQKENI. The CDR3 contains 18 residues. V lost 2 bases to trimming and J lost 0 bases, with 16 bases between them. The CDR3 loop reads CASSPYPGQASTNEKLFF. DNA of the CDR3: TGTGCCAGCTCACCATATCCGGGGCAGGCTTCAACTAATGAAAAACTGTTTTTT. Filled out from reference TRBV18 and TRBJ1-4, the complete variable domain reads NAGVMQNPRHLVRRRGQEARLRCSPMKGHSHVYWYRQLPEEGLKFMVYLQKENIIDESGMPKERFSAEFPKEGPSILRIQQVVRGDSAAYFCASSPYPGQASTNEKLFFGSGTQLSVL.

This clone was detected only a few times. The CDR3 bases are TGTGCCAGCAGCGTAGCCGGACTAGCGGAACCCTACAATGAGCAGTTCTTC. It specifies CASSVAGLAEPYNEQFF. This chain connects TRBV9 to TRBJ2-1; 10 bases match TRBD2. With V trimmed by 0 bases and J by 2 bases, 5 bases remained unmatched. CDR3 size: 17 residues. CDR1 is SGDLS, CDR2 YYNGEE, per germline.

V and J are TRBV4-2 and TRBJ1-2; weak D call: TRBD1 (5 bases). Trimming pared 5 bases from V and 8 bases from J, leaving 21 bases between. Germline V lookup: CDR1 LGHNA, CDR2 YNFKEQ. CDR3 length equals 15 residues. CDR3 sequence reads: CASSESGRGGNGYTF. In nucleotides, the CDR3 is TGTGCCAGCAGCGAGTCAGGGCGCGGGGGGAACGGCTACACCTTC.

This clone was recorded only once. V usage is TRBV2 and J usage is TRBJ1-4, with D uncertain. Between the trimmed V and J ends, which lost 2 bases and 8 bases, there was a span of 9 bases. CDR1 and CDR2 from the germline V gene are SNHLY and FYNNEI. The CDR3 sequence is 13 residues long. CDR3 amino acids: CASSEIRREKLFF. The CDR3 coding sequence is TGTGCCAGCAGTGAAATCCGGAGGGAAAAACTGTTTTTT. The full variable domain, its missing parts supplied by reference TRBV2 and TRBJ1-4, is EPEVTQTPSHQVTQMGQEVILRCVPISNHLYFYWYRQILGQKVEFLVSFYNNEISEKSEIFDDQFSVERPDGSNFTLKIRSTKLEDSAMYFCASSEIRREKLFFGSGTQLSVL.

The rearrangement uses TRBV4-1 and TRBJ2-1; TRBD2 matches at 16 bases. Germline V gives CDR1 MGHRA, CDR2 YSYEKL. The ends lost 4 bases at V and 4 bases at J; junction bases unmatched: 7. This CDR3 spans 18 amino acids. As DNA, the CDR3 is TGCGCCAGCAGCCCCGGGACTAGCGGGAGGGCCCGGTACAATGAGCAGTTCTTC. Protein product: CASSPGTSGRARYNEQFF.

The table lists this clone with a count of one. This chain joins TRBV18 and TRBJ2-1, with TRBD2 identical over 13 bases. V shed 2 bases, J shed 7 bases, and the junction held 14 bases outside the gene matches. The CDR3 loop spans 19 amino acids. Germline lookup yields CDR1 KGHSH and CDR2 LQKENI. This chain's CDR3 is CASSPRAVTGTSGKNEQFF. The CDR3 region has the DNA TGTGCCAGCTCACCAAGGGCCGTAACCGGGACTAGCGGGAAGAATGAGCAGTTCTTC.

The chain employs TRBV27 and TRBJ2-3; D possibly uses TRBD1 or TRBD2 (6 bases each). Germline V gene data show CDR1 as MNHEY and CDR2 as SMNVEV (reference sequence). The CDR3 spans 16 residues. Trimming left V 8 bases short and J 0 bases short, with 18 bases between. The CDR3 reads CASVGAAGPSTDTQYF. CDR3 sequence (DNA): TGTGCCAGCGTGGGGGCGGCGGGACCCAGCACAGATACGCAGTATTTT.

CDR3 sequence (DNA): TGTGCCAGCAGCTTAGGGCCCGCTAGCGGGGGGAGGGAGACCCAGTACTTC. Its protein product is CASSLGPASGGRETQYF. This rearrangement joins TRBV7-2 to TRBJ2-5; TRBD2 matches at 11 bases. The germline V gene has CDR1 SGHTA and CDR2 FQGNSA. This CDR3 has 17 residues. Trimming removed 1 base from V and 5 bases from J; junction bases left unmatched: 9.

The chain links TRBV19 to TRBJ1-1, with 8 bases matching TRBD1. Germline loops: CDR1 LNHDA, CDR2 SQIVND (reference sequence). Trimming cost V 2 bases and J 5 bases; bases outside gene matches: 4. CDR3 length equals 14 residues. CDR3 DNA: TGTGCCAGTAGTATACAGGGGGCGCGAACTGAAGCTTTCTTT. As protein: CASSIQGARTEAFF.